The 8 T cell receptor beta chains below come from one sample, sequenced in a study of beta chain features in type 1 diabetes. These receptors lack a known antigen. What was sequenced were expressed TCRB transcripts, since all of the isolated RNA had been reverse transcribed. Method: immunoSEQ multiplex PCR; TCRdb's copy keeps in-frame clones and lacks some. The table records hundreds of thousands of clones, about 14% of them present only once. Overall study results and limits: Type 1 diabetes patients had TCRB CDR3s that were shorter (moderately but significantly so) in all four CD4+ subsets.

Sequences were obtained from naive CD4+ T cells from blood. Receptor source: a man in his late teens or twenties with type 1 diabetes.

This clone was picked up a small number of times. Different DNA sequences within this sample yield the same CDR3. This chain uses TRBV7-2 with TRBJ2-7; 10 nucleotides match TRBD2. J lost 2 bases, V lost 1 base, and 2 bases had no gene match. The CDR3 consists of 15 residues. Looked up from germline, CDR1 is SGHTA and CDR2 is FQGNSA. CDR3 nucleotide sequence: TGTGCCAGCAGCTTAGTAGCGGGAGGTACCTACGAGCAGTACTTC. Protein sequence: CASSLVAGGTYEQYF.

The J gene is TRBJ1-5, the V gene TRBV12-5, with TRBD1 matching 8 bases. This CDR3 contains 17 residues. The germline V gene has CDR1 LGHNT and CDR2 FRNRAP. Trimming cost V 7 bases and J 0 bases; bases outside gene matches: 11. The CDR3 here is CASALTGAKDSNQPQHF. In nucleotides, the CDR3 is TGTGCTAGTGCCTTGACAGGGGCGAAGGATAGCAATCAGCCCCAGCATTTT.

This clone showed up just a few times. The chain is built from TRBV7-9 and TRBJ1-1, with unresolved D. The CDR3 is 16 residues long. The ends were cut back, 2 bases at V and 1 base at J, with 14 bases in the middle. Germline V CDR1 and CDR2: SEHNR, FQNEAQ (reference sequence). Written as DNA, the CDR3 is TGTGCCAGCAGCTTATCAGGAAGAGGTACGAACACTGAAGCTTTCTTT. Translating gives CASSLSGRGTNTEAFF.

As DNA, the CDR3 is TGTGCCAGCACCCCGACAGGATCTAACAATGAGCAGTTCTTC. Protein sequence: CASTPTGSNNEQFF. The chain couples TRBV9 to TRBJ2-1, with a tentative D call TRBD1 (6 bases). From germline, CDR1 is SGDLS and CDR2 YYNGEE. Trimming took 6 bases from V and 5 from J, leaving 15 bases between them. The CDR3 length is 14 residues.

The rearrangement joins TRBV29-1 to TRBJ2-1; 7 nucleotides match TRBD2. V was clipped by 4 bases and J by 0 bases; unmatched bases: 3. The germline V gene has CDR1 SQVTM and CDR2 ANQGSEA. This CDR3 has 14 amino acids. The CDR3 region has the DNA TGCAGCGTTGTCCCGGGGGGCTCCTACAATGAGCAGTTCTTC. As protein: CSVVPGGSYNEQFF.

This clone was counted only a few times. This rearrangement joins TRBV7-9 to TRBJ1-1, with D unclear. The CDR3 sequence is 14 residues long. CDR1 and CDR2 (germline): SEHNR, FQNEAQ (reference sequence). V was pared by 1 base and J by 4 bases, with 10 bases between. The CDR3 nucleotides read TGTGCCAGCAGCTTAGGTGGTGGTGGCACTGAAGCTTTCTTT. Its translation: CASSLGGGGTEAFF.

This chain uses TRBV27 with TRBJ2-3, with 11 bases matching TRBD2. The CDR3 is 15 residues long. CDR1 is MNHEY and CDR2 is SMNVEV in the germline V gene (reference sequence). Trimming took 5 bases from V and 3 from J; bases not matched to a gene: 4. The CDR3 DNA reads TGTGCCAGCAGTCTAAGGACTAGCGGGACAGATACGCAGTATTTT. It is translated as CASSLRTSGTDTQYF.

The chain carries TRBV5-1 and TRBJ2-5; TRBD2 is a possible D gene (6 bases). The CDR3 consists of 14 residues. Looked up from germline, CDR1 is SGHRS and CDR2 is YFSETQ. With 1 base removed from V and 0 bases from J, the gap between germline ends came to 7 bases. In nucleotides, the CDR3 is TGCGCCAGCAGCTTGCTAGCGAACCAAGAGACCCAGTACTTC. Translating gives CASSLLANQETQYF.